This is a list of T cell receptor beta chains from one sample in a study of T-cell reconstitution after alpha-beta-depleted transplantation in children. TCRdb called the PCR reads again in MiXCR, with one record for every CDR3 protein. This table has almost 400,000 distinct CDR3 sequences, around 21% appearing once. Sequencing used PBMCs from the stem cell graft donor, obtained from the stem cell graft. The source is a human donor who donated a stem cell graft to a child with acute myeloid leukemia. Both conserved end residues are part of each CDR3. The D gene is left open where the match is weak. Clone sizes are given selectively: once, few, many, or a class where the clone is expanded.

.	TRBJ2-7	TRBV20-1	13	many	CSAPQGGLYEQYF	TGCAGTGCCCCCCAGGGGGGGCTGTACGAGCAGTACTTC
TRBD1	TRBJ1-3	TRBV29-1	13	many	CSVEQGAGDTIYF	TGCAGCGTTGAGCAGGGGGCGGGAGACACCATATATTTT
.	TRBJ2-7	TRBV6-6	13	few	CASMVGTGNEQYF	TGTGCCAGCATGGTAGGGACCGGGAACGAGCAGTACTTC
.	TRBJ2-1	TRBV28	13	.	CASSLSHAHEQFF	TGTGCCAGCAGTTTATCTCACGCCCATGAGCAGTTCTTC
TRBD1	TRBJ2-7	TRBV2	18	.	CASSRLWDRALGLREQYF	TGTGCCAGCAGTAGGTTATGGGACAGGGCTCTCGGACTCCGCGAGCAGTACTTC
TRBD2	TRBJ2-1	TRBV10-3	15	.	CAISVEGLAGSEQFF	TGTGCCATCAGTGTGGAGGGCCTAGCGGGAAGTGAGCAGTTCTTC
TRBD2	TRBJ2-1	TRBV29-1	14	.	CSVSGGRNRNEQFF	TGCAGCGTTTCGGGAGGGCGGAACCGGAATGAGCAGTTCTTC
.	TRBJ2-7	TRBV20-1	12	.	CSAREEYYEQYF	TGCAGTGCTAGAGAGGAATACTACGAGCAGTACTTC
.	TRBJ1-1	TRBV20-1	14	few	CSARLGTVNTEAFF	TGCAGTGCTAGACTGGGGACTGTTAACACTGAAGCTTTCTTT
.	TRBJ2-1	TRBV11-2	16	few	CASSFSATGSYNEQFF	TGTGCCAGCAGCTTTTCCGCGACAGGCTCCTACAATGAGCAGTTCTTC
TRBD1	TRBJ1-4	TRBV15	17	few	CATSRDPQTGGSEKLFF	TGTGCCACCAGCAGAGATCCCCAGACAGGGGGCAGTGAAAAACTGTTTTTT
.	TRBJ1-1	TRBV7-9	13	few	CASSLEATSEAFF	TGTGCCAGCAGCTTAGAAGCGACCAGTGAAGCTTTCTTT
TRBD1	TRBJ2-3	TRBV7-9	13	few	CASSRGGADTQYF	TGTGCCAGCAGCCGAGGGGGCGCAGATACGCAGTATTTT
TRBD2	TRBJ2-1	TRBV20-1	14	.	CSASGRASYNEQFF	TGCAGTGCTAGCGGGAGGGCCTCGTACAATGAGCAGTTCTTC
.	TRBJ2-5	TRBV27	16	.	CASSPRKGSFQETQYF	TGTGCCAGCAGTCCCCGGAAGGGGAGTTTCCAAGAGACCCAGTACTTC
.	TRBJ2-7	TRBV29-1	13	many	CSFTIGSFYEQYF	TGCAGCTTCACAATCGGGAGTTTCTACGAGCAGTACTTC
TRBD1	TRBJ1-6	TRBV4-3	18	few	CASSQDGTGSRDGSPLHF	TGCGCCAGCAGCCAAGATGGGACAGGGTCCCGGGATGGCTCACCCCTCCACTTT
.	TRBJ2-4	TRBV20-1	14	many	CSAVLQGMKNIQYF	TGCAGTGCCGTCCTACAGGGAATGAAAAACATTCAGTACTTC
.	TRBJ2-1	TRBV7-9	14	many	CASSLAGDAVIQFF	TGTGCCAGCAGCTTAGCCGGCGACGCAGTTATCCAGTTCTTC
.	TRBJ2-3	TRBV5-1	14	few	CASSLGEPSHTQYF	TGCGCCAGCAGCTTGGGGGAACCTAGTCATACGCAGTATTTT
.	TRBJ1-5	TRBV28	16	few	CASSSGRVRANQPQHF	TGTGCCAGCAGCTCCGGGCGGGTAAGAGCCAATCAGCCCCAGCATTTT
.	TRBJ2-7	TRBV20-1	12	many	CSARVSANEQYF	TGCAGTGCTAGAGTTAGCGCGAACGAGCAGTACTTC
.	TRBJ2-3	TRBV7-9	12	.	CASRQTLDTQYF	TGTGCCAGCAGGCAAACCTTAGATACGCAGTATTTT
.	TRBJ2-3	TRBV9	15	once	CASSARQGGTDTQYF	TGTGCCAGCAGCGCACGACAAGGAGGCACAGATACGCAGTATTTT
TRBD2	TRBJ2-1	TRBV27	17	.	CASTTFAGEGSYNEQFF	TGTGCCAGCACTACCTTTGCGGGAGAGGGCTCCTACAATGAGCAGTTCTTC
TRBD1	TRBJ1-1	TRBV10-3	13	.	CAIRGTGNTEAFF	TGTGCCATCAGGGGGACAGGGAACACTGAAGCTTTCTTT
.	TRBJ1-1	TRBV6-4	13	many	CASRSNRVTEAFF	TGTGCCAGCAGAAGCAACAGGGTTACTGAAGCTTTCTTT
TRBD2	TRBJ2-1	TRBV19	17	few	CASSVMGLADSYNEQFF	TGTGCCAGTAGTGTAATGGGACTAGCGGACTCCTACAATGAGCAGTTCTTC
.	TRBJ1-2	TRBV24-1	14	many	CATSVSTADYGYTF	TGTGCCACCAGTGTCTCCACTGCGGACTATGGCTACACCTTC
.	TRBJ2-1	TRBV7-2	15	.	CASSPGGGGNNEQFF	TGTGCCAGCAGCCCAGGGGGCGGGGGAAACAATGAGCAGTTCTTC
.	TRBJ1-3	TRBV7-9	10	few	CASGRNTIYF	TGTGCCAGCGGCCGAAACACCATATATTTT
.	TRBJ2-7	TRBV28	14	many	CASSLSGDLYEQYF	TGTGCCAGCAGTTTATCGGGAGACCTCTACGAGCAGTACTTC
.	TRBJ1-1	TRBV7-3	13	few	CASSPSGYEEAFF	TGTGCCAGCAGCCCCTCGGGCTATGAGGAAGCTTTCTTT
TRBD1	TRBJ2-5	TRBV7-3	15	many	CASSPGTVARETQYF	TGTGCCAGCAGCCCTGGGACAGTTGCACGAGAGACCCAGTACTTC
.	TRBJ1-2	TRBV12-3/TRBV12-4	14	few	CASSLDTTNYGYTF	TGTGCCAGCAGCTTGGACACGACTAACTATGGCTACACCTTC
.	TRBJ2-7	TRBV10-3	12	.	CAISGWGDEQYF	TGTGCCATCAGTGGATGGGGCGACGAGCAGTACTTC
TRBD2	TRBJ2-1	TRBV20-1	16	many	CSASPSGKDPYNEQFF	TGCAGTGCTAGTCCTAGCGGGAAAGATCCCTACAATGAGCAGTTCTTC